What follows are 28 T cell receptor beta chains derived from one specimen sequenced in a study of cytomegalovirus exposure and HLA in healthy donors. The PCR had 60 Vbeta and 13 Jbeta primers. Sequencing was performed with immunoSEQ multiplex PCR; in TCRdb, only in-frame clones are kept and a portion is missing. The sample shows 150,000 to 250,000 clones, around three quarters of them seen only once. Sequenced material: PBMCs. Every receptor here comes from a man younger than 45 in good health and CMV-seronegative.

The chain is built from TRBV7-3 and TRBJ2-5, with TRBD2 matching 8 bases. Per the germline V gene, CDR1 is SGHTA and CDR2 is FQGTGA. V shed 2 bases, J shed 4 bases, and the junction held 3 bases outside the gene matches. The CDR3 is made up of 14 amino acids. For the CDR3, the DNA is TGTGCCAGCAGCTTAGGGCTAGCGGGAGAGACCCAGTACTTC. Protein product: CASSLGLAGETQYF.

This clone was detected a few times. The chain uses TRBV5-1 and TRBJ1-2; 7 positions match TRBD1. The CDR3 loop spans 14 amino acids. Germline CDR1 and CDR2: SGHRS and YFSETQ. With 0 bases clipped from V and 4 bases from J, the junction kept 3 bases outside the gene matches. The CDR3 DNA reads TGCGCCAGCAGCTTGGAACAGGGGACCTATGGCTACACCTTC. Translated: CASSLEQGTYGYTF.

With regard to this clone: Additional DNA sequences in this sample encode the identical CDR3. The chain combines TRBV2 with TRBJ1-1; D remains ambiguous. The CDR3 loop spans 11 amino acids. With 5 bases removed from V and 3 bases from J, the gap between germline ends came to 4 bases. In germline, CDR1 is SNHLY, CDR2 FYNNEI. The CDR3 protein is CASSLYTEAFF. The CDR3 DNA follows: TGTGCCAGCAGTTTATACACTGAAGCTTTCTTT.

This clone is deemed medium-sized. The chain is built from TRBV10-3 and TRBJ1-5; a possible D gene is TRBD1 (5 bases). The CDR3 runs to 13 residues. Looked up from germline, CDR1 is ENHRY and CDR2 is SYGVKD. V was cut by 2 bases and J by 7 bases, with 9 bases left in between. The CDR3 sequence is CAISEVGRQPQHF. As DNA, the CDR3 is TGTGCCATCAGTGAGGTGGGGCGACAGCCCCAGCATTTT.

This clone was observed a single time. The rearrangement links TRBV10-2 to TRBJ1-1, with TRBD1 matching over 11 bases. In germline, CDR1 is WSHSY, CDR2 SAAADI. Trimming cost V 6 bases and J 4 bases; bases outside gene matches: 4. The CDR3 sequence is 14 residues long. CDR3 in amino acids: CASRAGTGGTEAFF. The CDR3, as DNA: TGCGCCAGCAGAGCCGGGACAGGGGGCACTGAAGCTTTCTTT.

The chain combines TRBV29-1 with TRBJ2-7; 9 bases match TRBD2. Germline V gives CDR1 SQVTM, CDR2 ANQGSEA. V gave up 5 bases and J gave up 4 bases; unmatched junction bases: 6. The CDR3 runs to 13 residues. The CDR3 loop reads CSVRASGVYEQYF. Written as DNA, the CDR3 is TGCAGCGTTCGGGCTAGCGGGGTTTACGAGCAGTACTTC.

V gene TRBV27 combines with J gene TRBJ2-1; 9 bases line up with TRBD1. The trim removed 3 bases at V and 5 bases at J, leaving 5 bases unmatched. Germline V gene sequence: CDR1 MNHEY, CDR2 SMNVEV (reference sequence). The CDR3 sequence is 15 residues long. The CDR3, as DNA: TGTGCCAGCAGTTTCTGGGACAGGGATAACAATGAGCAGTTCTTC. Translation: CASSFWDRDNNEQFF.

The chain carries TRBV19 and TRBJ1-4; a weak D match, TRBD1 (5 bases). Looked up from germline, CDR1 is LNHDA and CDR2 is SQIVND (reference sequence). This CDR3 spans 14 amino acids. Trimming stripped 6 bases from V and 5 bases from J, with 13 bases between. The CDR3 nucleotides read TGTGCCAGTAGAGCCCAGGGCCTGAATGAAAAACTGTTTTTT. This codes for CASRAQGLNEKLFF.

This clone has only a few counts. The chain has TRBV5-1 and TRBJ1-1, with a tentative D call TRBD1 (6 bases). V was clipped by 0 bases and J by 5 bases, with 11 bases between them. Germline V lookup: CDR1 SGHRS, CDR2 YFSETQ. The CDR3 covers 14 residues. CDR3 DNA sequence: TGCGCCAGCAGCTTGGGAGGGGGAGAGACTGAAGCTTTCTTT. It encodes CASSLGGGETEAFF.

This clone appeared a single time. This chain links TRBV10-3 with TRBJ1-2; 9 bases line up with TRBD1. CDR1 is ENHRY, CDR2 SYGVKD, per germline. This CDR3 contains 16 residues. With V trimmed by 3 bases and J by 5 bases, 10 bases remained unmatched. In DNA, the CDR3 is TGTGCCATCAGTGATCCCGGACAGGGGCTTCAATATGGCTACACCTTC. It is translated as CAISDPGQGLQYGYTF.

This clone is a singleton in its sample. The CDR3 here is CAISGIAGGPHEQFF. The CDR3 region has the DNA TGTGCCATCAGTGGGATAGCGGGAGGGCCCCATGAGCAGTTCTTC. V gene TRBV10-3 combines with J gene TRBJ2-1; 11 positions agree with TRBD2. CDR1 ENHRY and CDR2 SYGVKD come from the germline V gene. The junction had 7 bases not matched to a gene; V was cut back by 4 bases and J by 8 bases. This CDR3 spans 15 amino acids.

The J gene is TRBJ2-3, the V gene TRBV7-3; 9 bases are shared with TRBD2. V lost 3 bases to trimming and J lost 2 bases; unmatched junction nucleotides: 3. Per the germline V gene, CDR1 is SGHTA and CDR2 is FQGTGA. CDR3 length equals 15 residues. The CDR3 reads CASSFSSGITDTQYF. In nucleotides, the CDR3 is TGTGCCAGCAGCTTTTCTAGCGGGATCACAGATACGCAGTATTTT. Drawing the rest from reference TRBV7-3 and TRBJ2-3, the complete variable domain is GAGVSQTPSNKVTEKGKYVELRCDPISGHTALYWYRQSLGQGPEFLIYFQGTGAADDSGLPNDRFFAVRPEGSVSTLKIQRTERGDSAVYLCASSFSSGITDTQYFGPGTRLTVL.

This chain links TRBV6-5 with TRBJ1-1, with 8 bases that match TRBD1. Germline trimming cut 5 bases from V and 0 bases from J; bases unmatched to any gene: 5. The CDR3 extends over 15 amino acids. CDR1 MNHEY and CDR2 SVGAGI come from the germline V gene. This CDR3 is CASSTDRVMNTEAFF. The CDR3 DNA reads as TGTGCCAGCAGTACGGACAGGGTGATGAACACTGAAGCTTTCTTT.

This chain connects TRBV7-9 to TRBJ2-7; 8 bases agree with TRBD2. The CDR3 contains 18 residues. The ends lost 5 bases at V and 2 bases at J; junction bases unmatched: 17. CDR1 and CDR2 from the germline V gene are SEHNR and FQNEAQ (reference sequence). This chain's CDR3 is CASSPRAGWREDAYEQYF. The CDR3 DNA reads TGTGCCAGCAGCCCAAGGGCGGGCTGGCGGGAGGACGCCTACGAGCAGTACTTC.

The rearrangement joins TRBV11-2 to TRBJ2-7; 7 bases are shared with TRBD1. Per the germline V gene, CDR1 is SGHAT and CDR2 is FQNNGV. The CDR3 is 14 residues long. V was pared by 7 bases and J by 3 bases, with 9 bases of the junction left unmatched. This CDR3 is CASTRQGPDYEQYF. CDR3 sequence (DNA): TGTGCCAGCACCAGACAGGGACCCGACTACGAGCAGTACTTC.

This chain connects TRBV4-1 to TRBJ1-1; D call uncertain. Trimming shortened V by 0 bases and J by 4 bases, and 12 bases separated the two germline ends. Germline values: CDR1 MGHRA, CDR2 YSYEKL. The CDR3 is 15 amino acids. In nucleotides, the CDR3 is TGCGCCAGCAGCCAAGACCTGCGCGGAGGCACTGAAGCTTTCTTT. Its protein is CASSQDLRGGTEAFF.

The chain joins TRBV28 to TRBJ1-1; possibly TRBD1 for D (6 bases). CDR1 is MDHEN and CDR2 is SYDVKM in the germline V gene. CDR3 length: 15 amino acids. Deletions cut 6 bases from V and 4 bases from J, with 18 bases between. In nucleotides, the CDR3 is TGTGCCAGCAGCCAACCGGACAGTTGGACCACTGAAGCTTTCTTT. Translating it yields CASSQPDSWTTEAFF.

V and J are TRBV19 and TRBJ1-5, with a tentative D call TRBD1 (6 bases). V gave up 5 bases and J gave up 3 bases, with 14 bases separating them. CDR1 is LNHDA, CDR2 SQIVND, per germline (reference sequence). The CDR3 has 15 amino acids. The CDR3 sequence is CASSWGGHDNQPQHF. For the CDR3, the DNA is TGTGCCAGTAGTTGGGGGGGGCATGACAATCAGCCCCAGCATTTT. Supplemented by reference TRBV19 and TRBJ1-5, the full variable domain reads DGGITQSPKYLFRKEGQNVTLSCEQNLNHDAMYWYRQDPGQGLRLIYYSQIVNDFQKGDIAEGYSVSREKKESFPLTVTSAQKNPTAFYLCASSWGGHDNQPQHFGDGTRLSIL.

The chain recombines TRBV20-1 with TRBJ1-2; D ambiguous. The CDR3 spans 11 residues. Germline V gene sequence: CDR1 DFQATT, CDR2 SNEGSKA (reference sequence). The CDR3 sequence: CSSEADYGYTF. Written as DNA, the CDR3 is TGCAGCAGCGAGGCAGACTATGGCTACACCTTC.

This clone appeared a single time. V gene TRBV9 combines with J gene TRBJ1-2; D is perhaps TRBD1 (5 bases). In germline, CDR1 is SGDLS, CDR2 YYNGEE. The CDR3 is made up of 13 amino acids. V lost 0 bases and J lost 8, with 11 bases in between. CDR3 residues: CASSVEGVEGYTF. CDR3 nucleotide sequence: TGTGCCAGCAGCGTAGAAGGGGTAGAGGGCTACACCTTC.

This clone came up a few times. This chain joins TRBV6-1 and TRBJ1-2; TRBD1 aligns across 9 bases. Trimming cost V 4 bases and J 11 bases; bases outside gene matches: 11. Germline-derived CDR1 and CDR2 are MNHNS and SASEGT. The CDR3 totals 14 residues. CDR3 bases: TGTGCCAGCAGTGGGGGGACAGGGTGGCTAGGGTACACCTTC. Translating it yields CASSGGTGWLGYTF.

The V and J genes are TRBV6-1 and TRBJ2-2, with 9 bases lining up with TRBD1. V lost 2 bases, J lost 6 bases, and 7 bases stayed unmatched. Germline assignment: CDR1 MNHNS and CDR2 SASEGT. The CDR3 consists of 16 residues. This CDR3 is CASSEPWGQGPGELFF. CDR3 nucleotides: TGTGCCAGCAGTGAACCCTGGGGACAGGGTCCCGGGGAGCTGTTTTTT.

The sample holds a few counts of this clone. The chain links TRBV5-4 to TRBJ2-7; TRBD1 agrees at 9 bases. Germline values: CDR1 SGHNT, CDR2 YYREEE (reference sequence). CDR3 length equals 14 residues. V lost 4 bases to trimming and J lost 0 bases; unmatched junction nucleotides: 2. The CDR3: CASSLDRGSYEQYF. The CDR3 DNA sequence: TGTGCCAGCAGCCTGGACAGGGGCTCCTACGAGCAGTACTTC.

The chain couples TRBV2 to TRBJ2-3; 7 nucleotides agree with TRBD2. The V and J ends lost 6 bases and 2 bases, in that order; junction bases with no gene match: 5. Germline V gene data show CDR1 as SNHLY and CDR2 as FYNNEI. This CDR3 comprises 14 residues. CDR3 nucleotides: TGTGCCAGCAGCGGGAGGACGTACACAGATACGCAGTATTTT. It yields the protein CASSGRTYTDTQYF.

The chain carries TRBV5-1 and TRBJ2-7; D uncertain. The germline CDR1 and CDR2 sequences are SGHRS and YFSETQ. The CDR3 has 12 amino acids. V lost 0 bases to trimming and J lost 12 bases, with 13 bases between them. In DNA form, the CDR3 reads TGCGCCAGCAGCTTGGATAGACAAAGCAGGTACTTC. Translating it yields CASSLDRQSRYF.

This chain joins TRBV30 and TRBJ2-7, with D possibly TRBD2 on 7 matching bases. The germline CDR1 and CDR2 sequences are GTSNPN and SVGIG (reference sequence). V lost 0 bases and J lost 5, with 14 bases in between. The CDR3 runs 14 residues. CDR3 sequence: CAWSVGGGLDEQYF. The CDR3 bases are TGTGCCTGGAGTGTAGGGGGGGGCCTGGACGAGCAGTACTTC.

V is TRBV2 and J is TRBJ2-5, with TRBD1 identical over 7 bases. The CDR3 extends over 14 amino acids. After removal of 5 bases from V and 1 base from J, the junction contained 4 bases not matched to a gene. Per germline, CDR1 SNHLY and CDR2 FYNNEI. The CDR3 sequence: CASSQDRAQETQYF. The CDR3 region has the DNA TGTGCCAGCAGTCAAGACAGGGCCCAAGAGACCCAGTACTTC.

The chain has TRBV6-1 and TRBJ2-7; TRBD2 agrees at 7 bases. Germline CDR1 reads MNHNS; CDR2 reads SASEGT. J lost 2 bases, V lost 8 bases, and 9 bases had no gene match. The CDR3 consists of 14 residues. The DNA of the CDR3 is TGTGCCAGCTTAGGGGCGGGAGTCACCTACGAGCAGTACTTC. Translation: CASLGAGVTYEQYF.